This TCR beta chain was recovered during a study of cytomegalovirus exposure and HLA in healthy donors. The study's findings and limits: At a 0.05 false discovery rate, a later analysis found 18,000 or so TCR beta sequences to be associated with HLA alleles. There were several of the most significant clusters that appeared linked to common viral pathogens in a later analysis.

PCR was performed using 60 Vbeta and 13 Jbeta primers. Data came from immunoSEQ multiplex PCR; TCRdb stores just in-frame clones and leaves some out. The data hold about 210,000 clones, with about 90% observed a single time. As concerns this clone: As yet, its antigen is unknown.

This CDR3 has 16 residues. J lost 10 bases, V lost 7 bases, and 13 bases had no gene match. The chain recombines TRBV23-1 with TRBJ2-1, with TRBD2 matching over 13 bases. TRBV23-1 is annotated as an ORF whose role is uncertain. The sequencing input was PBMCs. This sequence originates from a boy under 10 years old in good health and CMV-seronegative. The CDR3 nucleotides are TGCGCCAGCACCCTCAACCAGGGACTAGCGGGAATCGAGCAGTTCTTC. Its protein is CASTLNQGLAGIEQFF.